Each of the 32 T cell receptor beta chains below was sequenced from the same sample in a study of cytomegalovirus exposure and HLA in healthy donors. This table comes from immunoSEQ multiplex PCR, and its TCRdb copy is limited to in-frame clones, with some not included. The sample contains about 110,000 clones, 70% to 90% of which appear only once. Sequenced material: PBMCs. The receptor set was obtained from a woman aged 25 to 45 in good health and CMV-seropositive.

The rearrangement links TRBV28 to TRBJ2-1; 8 nucleotides align to TRBD2. Unmatched junction bases numbered 15, after V lost 6 bases and J lost 5 bases. CDR1 and CDR2 from the germline V gene are MDHEN and SYDVKM. This CDR3 spans 17 amino acids. The CDR3 is CASSLAGSGSRDNEQFF. CDR3 DNA: TGTGCCAGCAGCCTCGCGGGGAGCGGGAGTCGGGACAATGAGCAGTTCTTC. Combining the CDR3 with reference TRBV28 and TRBJ2-1 gives the whole variable domain DVKVTQSSRYLVKRTGEKVFLECVQDMDHENMFWYRQDPGLGLRLIYFSYDVKMKEKGDIPEGYSVSREKKERFSLILESASTNQTSMYLCASSLAGSGSRDNEQFFGPGTRLTVL.

The V call is TRBV27, the J call TRBJ2-1; 16 bases line up with TRBD2. Germline-derived CDR1 and CDR2 are MNHEY and SMNVEV (reference sequence). The CDR3 is 19 amino acids. V shed 5 bases, J shed 2 bases, and the junction held 9 bases outside the gene matches. This CDR3 is CASSRHSGTSGRAYNEQFF. The CDR3 DNA sequence: TGTGCCAGCAGTCGCCACTCCGGGACTAGCGGGAGGGCCTACAATGAGCAGTTCTTC.

This chain uses TRBV4-1 with TRBJ1-2; D possibly corresponds to TRBD1 (5 bases). This CDR3 spans 15 amino acids. Germline-derived CDR1 and CDR2 are MGHRA and YSYEKL. The V gene lost 4 bases and the J gene lost 3 bases, with 15 bases spanning the gap. CDR3 residues: CASSPPRGIYYGYTF. Written as DNA, the CDR3 is TGCGCCAGCAGCCCCCCACGGGGGATCTACTATGGCTACACCTTC.

The V and J genes are TRBV28 and TRBJ1-2, with D uncertain. Trimming took off 8 bases at V and 7 bases at J, with 11 bases between the two ends. Germline V lookup: CDR1 MDHEN, CDR2 SYDVKM. The CDR3 is made up of 11 amino acids. Here the CDR3 reads CASSGSSGYTF. The DNA of the CDR3 is TGTGCCAGCTCCGGGTCCAGTGGCTACACCTTC.

The rearrangement uses TRBV9 and TRBJ2-7; D remains unclear. Trimming pared 4 bases from V and 3 bases from J, leaving 17 bases between. The germline V gene encodes CDR1 SGDLS and CDR2 YYNGEE. CDR3 size: 15 residues. Here the CDR3 reads CASSSGPTEIYEQYF. The CDR3 bases are TGTGCCAGCAGCTCAGGCCCGACCGAAATCTACGAGCAGTACTTC.

This clone was detected once. J is TRBJ2-4 and V is TRBV6-5; tentatively, D is TRBD2 (5 bases). Germline CDR1 is MNHEY and CDR2 is SVGAGI. This CDR3 comprises 12 residues. V was shortened by 4 bases and J by 10 bases, with 11 bases between the two germline ends. The CDR3, as DNA: TGTGCCAGCAGTTCCTACACGGGAATTCAGTACTTC. It is translated as CASSSYTGIQYF.

The J gene is TRBJ1-1, the V gene TRBV29-1, with D perhaps TRBD1 (5 bases). Trimming removed 7 bases from V and 3 bases from J, with 12 bases in between. This CDR3 is 12 amino acids long. The germline CDR1 and CDR2 sequences are SQVTM and ANQGSEA. The CDR3 here is CSAHRRDTEAFF. DNA of the CDR3: TGCAGCGCTCACAGGAGGGACACTGAAGCTTTCTTT.

V and J are TRBV5-5 and TRBJ2-2; 11 nucleotides line up with TRBD2. CDR1 SGHKS and CDR2 YYEKEE come from the germline V gene (reference sequence). With 4 bases clipped from V and 7 bases from J, the junction kept 3 bases outside the gene matches. The CDR3 sequence is 14 residues long. In nucleotides, the CDR3 is TGTGCCAGCAGCAGCGGGACTAGCGGCGGGGAGCTGTTTTTT. Translating gives CASSSGTSGGELFF.

This chain connects TRBV6-5 to TRBJ1-4, with D perhaps matching TRBD1 (5 bases). The CDR3 covers 14 residues. CDR1 and CDR2 (germline): MNHEY, SVGAGI. V was trimmed by 6 bases and J by 1 base, leaving 9 bases between them. The CDR3 loop reads CASSRQQTNEKLFF. The CDR3 DNA follows: TGTGCCAGCAGCCGACAGCAAACTAATGAAAAACTGTTTTTT.

The CDR3 protein is CASSDPASSGGRAGVNQPQHF. DNA of the CDR3: TGTGCCAGCAGTGACCCGGCCTCGTCAGGAGGCAGGGCAGGGGTAAATCAGCCCCAGCATTTT. V usage is TRBV6-4 and J usage is TRBJ1-5, with a possible D match to TRBD1 (6 bases). From germline, CDR1 is MRHNA and CDR2 SNTAGT. V lost 2 bases, J lost 4 bases, and 30 bases lay in between. This CDR3 has 21 amino acids.

The rearrangement uses TRBV4-1 and TRBJ2-1, with TRBD2 matching over 8 bases. J gave up 0 bases and V 4 bases, and 5 bases lay outside the gene matches. This CDR3 contains 16 residues. Germline values: CDR1 MGHRA, CDR2 YSYEKL. The CDR3 DNA reads TGCGCCAGCAGCCCACAGCGGGGGCGCTCCTACAATGAGCAGTTCTTC. This gives the protein CASSPQRGRSYNEQFF.

V usage is TRBV10-3 and J usage is TRBJ2-3; D is unclear. V shed 3 bases and J shed 2 bases, with 15 bases lying between them. Germline V gives CDR1 ENHRY, CDR2 SYGVKD. The CDR3 extends over 16 amino acids. The DNA for the CDR3 is TGTGCCATCAGTGACCGAGGTGGTCTATCCACAGATACGCAGTATTTT. As protein: CAISDRGGLSTDTQYF.

This chain uses TRBV5-6 with TRBJ1-2; maybe TRBD1 (5 bases). This CDR3 has 14 residues. Trimming pared 3 bases from V and 8 bases from J, leaving 17 bases between. CDR1 is SGHDT and CDR2 is YYEEEE in the germline V gene. The CDR3 DNA sequence: TGTGCCAGCAGCTATCTGTCAGGGTTGCCCGGCTACACCTTC. Amino acid sequence: CASSYLSGLPGYTF.

DNA of the CDR3: TGTGCCAGCAGTGCAGGGTTAGCCGGGGAGCTGTTTTTT. Protein sequence: CASSAGLAGELFF. The chain joins TRBV27 to TRBJ2-2; weak D call: TRBD1 (5 bases). Germline V CDR1 and CDR2: MNHEY, SMNVEV (reference sequence). Trimming took off 5 bases at V and 6 bases at J, with 10 bases between the two ends. The CDR3 length is 13 residues.

The table lists this clone with a few counts. This chain uses TRBV5-5 with TRBJ1-1; no definite D call. V gave up 5 bases and J gave up 0 bases, with 8 bases separating them. Germline CDR1 SGHKS, CDR2 YYEKEE (reference sequence). This CDR3 comprises 13 residues. The DNA for the CDR3 is TGTGCCAGCAGGTCGGGTGTGAACACTGAAGCTTTCTTT. Translating it yields CASRSGVNTEAFF.

The chain employs TRBV5-4 and TRBJ1-4, with TRBD1 as a possible D gene (6 bases). CDR1 is SGHNT, CDR2 YYREEE, per germline (reference sequence). This CDR3 comprises 15 residues. The V end lost 5 bases, the J end lost 0 bases, and 11 bases lay between the germline ends. The CDR3 coding sequence is TGTGCCAGCAGTTATGGGACACCAACTAATGAAAAACTGTTTTTT. It is translated as CASSYGTPTNEKLFF.

The chain links TRBV20-1 to TRBJ2-7; weak D call: TRBD2 (5 bases). The germline gives CDR1 DFQATT, CDR2 SNEGSKA (reference sequence). Trimming removed 5 bases from V and 2 bases from J, with 7 bases in between. The CDR3 is made up of 11 amino acids. CDR3 amino acids: CSAGRTYEQYF. The CDR3 DNA reads as TGCAGTGCTGGGAGAACCTACGAGCAGTACTTC.

V and J are TRBV11-2 and TRBJ2-7; TRBD2 aligns across 8 bases. The CDR3 runs 15 residues. CDR1 SGHAT and CDR2 FQNNGV come from the germline V gene. The V and J ends lost 5 bases and 0 bases, in that order; junction bases with no gene match: 6. This chain's CDR3 is CASSRGRKSSYEQYF. The CDR3 region has the DNA TGTGCCAGCAGCCGCGGGAGGAAGAGCTCCTACGAGCAGTACTTC.

This chain links TRBV2 with TRBJ1-1; D is perhaps TRBD1 (6 bases). The germline V gene encodes CDR1 SNHLY and CDR2 FYNNEI. V was pared by 6 bases and J by 8 bases, with 19 bases between. The CDR3 runs to 14 residues. The CDR3: CASREQGPNPEAFF. The CDR3 coding sequence is TGTGCCAGCAGGGAACAGGGCCCCAACCCCGAAGCTTTCTTT.

The chain has TRBV15 and TRBJ2-6; D uncertain. Trimming left V 0 bases short and J 3 bases short, with 12 bases between. The CDR3 covers 17 residues. Germline V CDR1 and CDR2: LNHNV, YYDKDF (reference sequence). The CDR3 sequence is CATSRERFPFGANVLTF. The DNA for the CDR3 is TGTGCCACCAGCAGAGAGAGATTCCCCTTTGGGGCCAACGTCCTGACTTTC.

The chain recombines TRBV11-1 with TRBJ2-4, with D tentatively TRBD2 (5 bases). This CDR3 region has 16 residues. CDR1 SGHAT and CDR2 FQDESV come from the germline V gene (reference sequence). Trimming shortened V by 5 bases and J by 8 bases, and 22 bases separated the two germline ends. The CDR3 loop is CASSPLGYSAGDIQYF. CDR3 sequence (DNA): TGTGCCAGCAGCCCACTAGGGTACAGCGCCGGGGACATTCAGTACTTC.

The chain links TRBV10-1 to TRBJ2-5, with D possibly matching TRBD1 (6 bases). This CDR3 contains 14 residues. V lost 3 bases and J lost 0, with 8 bases in between. Germline V gives CDR1 WNHNN, CDR2 SYGVQD (reference sequence). DNA of the CDR3: TGCGCCAGCAGTGATCGGGACAACCAAGAGACCCAGTACTTC. It translates to CASSDRDNQETQYF.

CDR3 protein: CASSQQGGSYNEQFF. Written as DNA, the CDR3 is TGTGCCAGCAGTCAACAGGGGGGCTCCTACAATGAGCAGTTCTTC. The V gene is TRBV6-4, the J gene TRBJ2-1; 8 nucleotides match TRBD1. After removal of 5 bases from V and 0 bases from J, the junction contained 3 bases not matched to a gene. Germline V gene lookup returns CDR1 MRHNA and CDR2 SNTAGT. This CDR3 is built from 15 residues.

The chain combines TRBV6-1 with TRBJ1-1; no clear D gene. Germline V lookup: CDR1 MNHNS, CDR2 SASEGT. CDR3 length equals 14 residues. V lost 6 bases and J 7 bases, leaving 18 bases between the germline ends. This CDR3 reads CASSPLEGGSEAFF. CDR3 in DNA: TGTGCCAGCAGCCCCCTGGAAGGCGGAAGTGAAGCTTTCTTT.

CDR3 protein: CASNSARGQETQYF. The CDR3 coding sequence is TGTGCCAGCAATTCGGCTAGGGGTCAAGAGACCCAGTACTTC. The chain recombines TRBV2 with TRBJ2-5, with D tentatively TRBD1 (5 bases). The germline V gene has CDR1 SNHLY and CDR2 FYNNEI. This CDR3 spans 14 amino acids. Trimming pared 7 bases from V and 2 bases from J, leaving 14 bases between.

J is TRBJ1-5 and V is TRBV23-1; D is ambiguous. TRBV23-1 is an ORF for which the function is uncertain. The CDR3 extends over 14 amino acids. The germline V and J ends were trimmed by 6 bases and 0 bases, with 9 bases remaining between them. The CDR3 sequence is CASRPRDSNQPQHF. The CDR3 DNA follows: TGCGCCAGCAGGCCACGGGATAGCAATCAGCCCCAGCATTTT.

V usage is TRBV15 and J usage is TRBJ2-7; 11 nucleotides agree with TRBD1. V dropped 2 bases and J dropped 7; count of bases not matched to a gene: 7. This CDR3 region has 15 residues. Germline lookup yields CDR1 LNHNV and CDR2 YYDKDF (reference sequence). CDR3: CATSRTGQGADEQYF. The CDR3, as DNA: TGTGCCACCAGCAGAACTGGACAGGGGGCGGATGAGCAGTACTTC.

The count of this clone is one. V is TRBV5-1 and J is TRBJ2-1; 8 bases match TRBD2. The CDR3 is made up of 15 amino acids. The V and J ends lost 1 base and 8 bases, in that order; junction bases with no gene match: 8. Germline V gives CDR1 SGHRS, CDR2 YFSETQ. As DNA, the CDR3 is TGCGCCAGCAGCTTGTCAAGCGGGAGTGGCGATGAGCAGTTCTTC. Protein: CASSLSSGSGDEQFF. Looking up the rest from reference TRBV5-1 and TRBJ2-1 gives the full variable domain: KAGVTQTPRYLIKTRGQQVTLSCSPISGHRSVSWYQQTPGQGLQFLFEYFSETQRNKGNFPGRFSGRQFSNSRSEMNVSTLELGDSALYLCASSLSSGSGDEQFFGPGTRLTVL.

The V gene is TRBV30, the J gene TRBJ1-1; no firm D call. The CDR3 consists of 13 residues. The V and J ends lost 2 bases and 4 bases respectively, with 11 bases between them. Germline-derived CDR1 and CDR2 are GTSNPN and SVGIG (reference sequence). The DNA of the CDR3 is TGTGCCTGGAGTAGCGGTGAGATCACTGAAGCTTTCTTT. It yields the protein CAWSSGEITEAFF.

The CDR3 region is CASSLGDSSLGNTIYF. Here the CDR3 DNA reads TGCGCCAGCAGCTTGGGGGACAGCTCTCTGGGAAACACCATATATTTT. The rearrangement uses TRBV5-1 and TRBJ1-3; 7 nucleotides agree with TRBD1. V gave up 0 bases and J gave up 4 bases; unmatched junction bases: 7. The CDR3 totals 16 residues. In germline, CDR1 is SGHRS, CDR2 YFSETQ.

This clone was detected only a few times. The gene calls are TRBV7-2 and TRBJ1-5; tentatively, D is TRBD1 (6 bases). The CDR3 has 15 residues. CDR1 is SGHTA and CDR2 is FQGNSA in the germline V gene. With 5 bases removed from V and 7 bases from J, the gap between germline ends came to 18 bases. Here the CDR3 DNA reads TGTGCCAGCAGCACTACGGACAGCCGGGTGCAGCCCCAGCATTTT. Amino acid sequence: CASSTTDSRVQPQHF.

The rearrangement links TRBV9 to TRBJ2-1; D perhaps matches TRBD1 (6 bases). CDR1 and CDR2 (germline): SGDLS, YYNGEE. CDR3 length: 19 residues. The germline V and J ends were trimmed by 0 bases and 4 bases, with 23 bases remaining between them. For the CDR3, the DNA is TGTGCCAGCAGCGTAGAAGGTAGACAGGCTGCGGATCCTTACAATGAGCAGTTCTTC. It codes for CASSVEGRQAADPYNEQFF.